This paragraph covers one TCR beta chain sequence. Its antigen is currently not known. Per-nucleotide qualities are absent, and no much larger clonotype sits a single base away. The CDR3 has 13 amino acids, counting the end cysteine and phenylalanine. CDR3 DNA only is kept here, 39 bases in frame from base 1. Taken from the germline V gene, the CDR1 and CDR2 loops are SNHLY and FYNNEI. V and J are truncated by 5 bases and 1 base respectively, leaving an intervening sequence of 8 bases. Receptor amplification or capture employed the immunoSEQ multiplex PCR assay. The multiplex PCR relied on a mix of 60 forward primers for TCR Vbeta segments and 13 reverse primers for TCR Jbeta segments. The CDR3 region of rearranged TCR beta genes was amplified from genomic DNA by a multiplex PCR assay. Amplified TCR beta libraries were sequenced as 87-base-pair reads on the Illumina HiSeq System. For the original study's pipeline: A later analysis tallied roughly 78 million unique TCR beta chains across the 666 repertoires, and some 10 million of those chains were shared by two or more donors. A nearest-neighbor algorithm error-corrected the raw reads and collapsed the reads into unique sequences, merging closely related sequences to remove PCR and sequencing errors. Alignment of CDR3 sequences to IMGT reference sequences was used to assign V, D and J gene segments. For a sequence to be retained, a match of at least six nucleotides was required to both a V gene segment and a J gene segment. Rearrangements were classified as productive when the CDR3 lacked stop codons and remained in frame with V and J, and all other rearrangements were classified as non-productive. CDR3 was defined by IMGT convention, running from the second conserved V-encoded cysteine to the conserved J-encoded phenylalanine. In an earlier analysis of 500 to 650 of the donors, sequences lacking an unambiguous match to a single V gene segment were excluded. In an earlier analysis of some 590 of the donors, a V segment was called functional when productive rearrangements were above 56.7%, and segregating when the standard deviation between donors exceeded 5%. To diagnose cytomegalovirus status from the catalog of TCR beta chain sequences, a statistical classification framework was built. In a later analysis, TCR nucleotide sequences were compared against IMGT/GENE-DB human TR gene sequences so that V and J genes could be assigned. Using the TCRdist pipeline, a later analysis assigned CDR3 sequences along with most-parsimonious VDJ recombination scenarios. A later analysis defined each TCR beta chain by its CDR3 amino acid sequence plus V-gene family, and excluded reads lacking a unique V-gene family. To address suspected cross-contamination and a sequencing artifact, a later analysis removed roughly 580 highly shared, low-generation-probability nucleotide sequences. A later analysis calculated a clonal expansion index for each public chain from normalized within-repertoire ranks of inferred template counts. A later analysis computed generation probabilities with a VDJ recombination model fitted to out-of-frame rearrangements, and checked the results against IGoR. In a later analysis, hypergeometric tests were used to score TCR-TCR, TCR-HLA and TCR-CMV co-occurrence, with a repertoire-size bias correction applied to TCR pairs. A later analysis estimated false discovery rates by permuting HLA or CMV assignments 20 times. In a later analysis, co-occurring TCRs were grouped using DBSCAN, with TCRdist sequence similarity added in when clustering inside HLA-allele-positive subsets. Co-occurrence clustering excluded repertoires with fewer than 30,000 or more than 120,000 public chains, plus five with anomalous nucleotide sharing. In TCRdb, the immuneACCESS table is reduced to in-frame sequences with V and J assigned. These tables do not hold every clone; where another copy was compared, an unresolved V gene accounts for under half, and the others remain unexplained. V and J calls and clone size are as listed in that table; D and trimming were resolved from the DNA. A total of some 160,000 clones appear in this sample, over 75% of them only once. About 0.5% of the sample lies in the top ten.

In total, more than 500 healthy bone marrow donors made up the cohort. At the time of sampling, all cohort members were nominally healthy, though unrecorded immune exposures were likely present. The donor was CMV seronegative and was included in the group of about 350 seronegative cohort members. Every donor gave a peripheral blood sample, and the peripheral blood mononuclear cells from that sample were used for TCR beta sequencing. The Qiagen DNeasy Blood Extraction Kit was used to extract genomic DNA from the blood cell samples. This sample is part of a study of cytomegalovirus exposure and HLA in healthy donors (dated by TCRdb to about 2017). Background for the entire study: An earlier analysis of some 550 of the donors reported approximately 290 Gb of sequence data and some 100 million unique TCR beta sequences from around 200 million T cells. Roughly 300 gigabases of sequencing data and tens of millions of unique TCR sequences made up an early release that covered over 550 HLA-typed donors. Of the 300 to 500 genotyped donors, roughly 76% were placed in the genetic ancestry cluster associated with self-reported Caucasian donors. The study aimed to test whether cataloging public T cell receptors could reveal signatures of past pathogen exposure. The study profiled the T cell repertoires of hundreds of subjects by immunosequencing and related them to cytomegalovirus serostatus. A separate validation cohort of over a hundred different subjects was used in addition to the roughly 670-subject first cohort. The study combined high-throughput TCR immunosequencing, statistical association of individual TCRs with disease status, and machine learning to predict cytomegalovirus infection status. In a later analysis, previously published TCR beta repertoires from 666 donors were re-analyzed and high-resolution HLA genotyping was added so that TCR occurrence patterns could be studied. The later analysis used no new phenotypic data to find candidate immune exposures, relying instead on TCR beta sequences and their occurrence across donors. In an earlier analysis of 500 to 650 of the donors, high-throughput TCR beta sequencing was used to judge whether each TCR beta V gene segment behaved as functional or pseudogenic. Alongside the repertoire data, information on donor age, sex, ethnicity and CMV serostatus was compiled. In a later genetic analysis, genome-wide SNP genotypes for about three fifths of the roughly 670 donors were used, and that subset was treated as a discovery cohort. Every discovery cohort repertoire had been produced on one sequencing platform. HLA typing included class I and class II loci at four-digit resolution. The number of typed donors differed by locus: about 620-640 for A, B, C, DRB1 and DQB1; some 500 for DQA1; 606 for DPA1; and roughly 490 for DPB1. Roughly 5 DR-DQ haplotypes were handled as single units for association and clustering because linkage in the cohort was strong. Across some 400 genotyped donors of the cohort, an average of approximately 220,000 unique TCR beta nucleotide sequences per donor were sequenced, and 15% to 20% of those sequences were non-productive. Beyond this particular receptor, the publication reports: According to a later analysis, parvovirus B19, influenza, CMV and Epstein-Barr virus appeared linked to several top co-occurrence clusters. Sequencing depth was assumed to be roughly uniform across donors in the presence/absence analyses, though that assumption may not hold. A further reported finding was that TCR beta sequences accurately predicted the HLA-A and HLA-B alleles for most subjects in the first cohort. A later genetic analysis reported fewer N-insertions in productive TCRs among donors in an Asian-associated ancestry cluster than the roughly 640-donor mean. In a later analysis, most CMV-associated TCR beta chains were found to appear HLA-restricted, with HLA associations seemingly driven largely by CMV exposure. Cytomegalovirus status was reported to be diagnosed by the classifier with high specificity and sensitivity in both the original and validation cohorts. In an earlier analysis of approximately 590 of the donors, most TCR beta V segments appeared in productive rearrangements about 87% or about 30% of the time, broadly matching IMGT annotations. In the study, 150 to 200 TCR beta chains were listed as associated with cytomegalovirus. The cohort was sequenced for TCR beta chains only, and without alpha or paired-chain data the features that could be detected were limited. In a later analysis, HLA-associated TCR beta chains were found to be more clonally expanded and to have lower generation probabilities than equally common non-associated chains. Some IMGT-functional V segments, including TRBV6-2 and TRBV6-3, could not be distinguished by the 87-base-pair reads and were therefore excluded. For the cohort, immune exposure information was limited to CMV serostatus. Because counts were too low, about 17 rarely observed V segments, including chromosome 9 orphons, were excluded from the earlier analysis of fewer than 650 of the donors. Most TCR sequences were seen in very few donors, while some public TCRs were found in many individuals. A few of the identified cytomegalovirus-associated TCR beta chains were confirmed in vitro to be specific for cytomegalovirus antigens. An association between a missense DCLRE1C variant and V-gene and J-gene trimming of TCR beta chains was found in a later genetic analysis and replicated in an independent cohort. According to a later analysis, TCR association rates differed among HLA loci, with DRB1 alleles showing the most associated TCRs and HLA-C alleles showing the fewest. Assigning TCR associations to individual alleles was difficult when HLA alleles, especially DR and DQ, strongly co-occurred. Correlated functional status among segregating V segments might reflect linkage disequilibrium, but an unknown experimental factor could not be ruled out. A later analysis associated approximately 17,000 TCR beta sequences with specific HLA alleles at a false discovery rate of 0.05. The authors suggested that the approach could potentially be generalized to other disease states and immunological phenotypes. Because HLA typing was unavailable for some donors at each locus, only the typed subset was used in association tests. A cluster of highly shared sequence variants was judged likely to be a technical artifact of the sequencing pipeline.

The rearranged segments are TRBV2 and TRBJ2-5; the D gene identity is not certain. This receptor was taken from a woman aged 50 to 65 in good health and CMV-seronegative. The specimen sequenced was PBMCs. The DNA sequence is TGTGCCAGCAGTAGGAGCTTCCAAGAGACCCAGTACTTC. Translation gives CASSRSFQETQYF.